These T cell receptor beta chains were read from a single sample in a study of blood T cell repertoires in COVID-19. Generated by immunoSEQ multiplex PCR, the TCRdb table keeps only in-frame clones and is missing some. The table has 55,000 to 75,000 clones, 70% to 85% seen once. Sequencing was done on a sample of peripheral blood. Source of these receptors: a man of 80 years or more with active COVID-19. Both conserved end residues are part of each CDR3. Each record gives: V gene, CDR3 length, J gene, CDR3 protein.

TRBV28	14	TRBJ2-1	CASSLAGLYNEQFF
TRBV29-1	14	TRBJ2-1	CSVELAGGWNEQFF
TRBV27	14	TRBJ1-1	CASSFVPRRTEAFF
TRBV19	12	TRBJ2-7	CASSIGVYEQYF
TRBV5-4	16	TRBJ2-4	CASSTETGIAKNIQYF
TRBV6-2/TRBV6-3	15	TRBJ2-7	CASSYAASGHYEQYF
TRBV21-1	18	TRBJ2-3	CASSKASGDSTSTDTQYF
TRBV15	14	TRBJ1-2	CATRGTGRNYGYTF
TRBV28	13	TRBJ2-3	CASSSGSTDTQYF
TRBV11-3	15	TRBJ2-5	CASSFRSGQQETQYF
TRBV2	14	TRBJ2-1	CASSEALPSNEQFF
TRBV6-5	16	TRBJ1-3	CASSLGPESSGNTIYF
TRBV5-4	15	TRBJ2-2	CASSFSGTNTGELFF
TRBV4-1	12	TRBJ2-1	CASSQPGDRQFF
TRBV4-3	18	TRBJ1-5	CASSLQRRLSIPNQPQHF
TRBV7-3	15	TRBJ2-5	CASSPNPHSSETQYF
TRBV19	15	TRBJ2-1	CASSPSTSGGNEQFF
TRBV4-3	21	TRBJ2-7	CASSQDIPRTSGGIPLGEQYF
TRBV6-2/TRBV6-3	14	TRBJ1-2	CASSYQGSDYGYTF
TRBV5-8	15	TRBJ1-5	CASRDRGSGNQPQHF
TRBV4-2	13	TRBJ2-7	CASSQVGAYEQYF
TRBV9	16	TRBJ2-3	CASSVLAGATTDTQYF
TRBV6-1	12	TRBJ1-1	CASSDELTEAFF
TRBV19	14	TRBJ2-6	CASRRGSGANVLTF
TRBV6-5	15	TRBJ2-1	CASSYRTSGGYEQFF
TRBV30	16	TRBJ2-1	CAWNAGTSGRNPVPFF
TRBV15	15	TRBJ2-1	CATSRGGTGGDEQFF
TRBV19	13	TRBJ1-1	CASSGQGSTEAFF
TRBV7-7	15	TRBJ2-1	CASSSGRGRYNEQFF
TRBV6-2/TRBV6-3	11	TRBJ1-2	CASSQTGGYTF
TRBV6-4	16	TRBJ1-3	CASSSPRGPRGNTIYF
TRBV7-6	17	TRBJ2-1	CASSLDVGAGVNNEQFF
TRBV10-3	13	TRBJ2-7	CAISIQGFNEQYF
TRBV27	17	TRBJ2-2	CASSTTTGPGGTGELFF
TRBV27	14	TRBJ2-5	CASSLSGALGTRYF
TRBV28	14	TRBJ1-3	CASSLPGGGNTIYF
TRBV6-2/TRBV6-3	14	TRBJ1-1	CASSYFQEGPEAFF
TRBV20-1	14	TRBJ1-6	CSASNRAYNSPLHF
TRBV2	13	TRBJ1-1	CATSGTVNTEAFF
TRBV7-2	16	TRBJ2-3	CASSLSPGHPTDTQYF
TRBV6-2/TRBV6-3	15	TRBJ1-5	CASSHRTAIGQPQHF
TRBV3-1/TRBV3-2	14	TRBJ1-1	CASSHFYRENEAFF
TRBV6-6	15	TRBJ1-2	CASSYPPGQSYGYTF
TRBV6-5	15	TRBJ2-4	CASSYSMAGGGIQYF
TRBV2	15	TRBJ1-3	CASSPDLISGNTIYF
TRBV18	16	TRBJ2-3	CASSSYTQGATDTQYF
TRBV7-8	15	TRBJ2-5	CASSLVGAGAETQYF